This T cell receptor (beta chain) originates from a study of T-cell reconstitution after alpha-beta-depleted transplantation in children (dated by TCRdb to the mid-2010s). With regard to the full study: Using TCR repertoire profiling, the study quantitatively followed how T-cell immune reconstitution unfolded in children after TCRalphabeta/CD19-depleted allogeneic hematopoietic cell transplantation. Paper-wide results and their limitations: In some patients, high TCRbeta diversity at day 60 was attributed to recipient T cells and intrathymic progenitors that had survived conditioning. Over subsequent months, a decline in hyperexpanded clone frequencies was noted, and after one year, T-cell counts and TCRbeta diversity were mostly ascribed to newly produced T cells. About two months after transplant, the apparently early recovery of alphabetaT-cell counts reportedly depended on just several hundred clones that had expanded rapidly and came from non-depleted graft cells.

The library was prepared using PCR. The sequencer was an Illumina HiSeq 2500. To normalize quantification of the TCRbeta repertoire, the TCR libraries were built with molecular barcoding that relied on unique molecular identifiers. TCRdb applied fastp at Q25 and MiXCR to the public reads, then kept only in-frame beta chains. Each CDR3 protein appears once, grouped with its most common genes and DNA. The sample records 450,000 to 700,000 distinct CDR3 sequences, 25% to 30% of which are singletons. Clones ranked in the top ten supply approximately 33% of the sample. The germline V end is reduced by 6 bases and the J end by 4 bases; junction bases left unmatched: 10. The CDR3 contains 16 residues, cysteine and phenylalanine counted. Left in the record is the CDR3 DNA by itself, 48 bases read in frame from the first base. The treatment or condition label corresponds to: allogeneic hematopoietic cell transplantation with graft depleted of TCRalphabeta T cells and CD19 B cells. The transplant recipients were children given TCRalphabeta/CD19-depleted allogeneic hematopoietic cell grafts.

This clonotype was counted only a few times. Its antigen is still unknown. The input lacks base qualities; no much larger clone sits a single base away. The sequencing here drew on PBMCs, taken before TCRalphabeta/CD19-depleted stem cell transplant. This sequence originates from a boy younger than two with Wiskott-Aldrich syndrome, due to receive a stem cell transplant. Recombination connected TRBV12-3 or TRBV12-4 to TRBJ1-2, and 11 bases in between align with TRBD1. The CDR3 here reads CASRGDRGSFVYGYTF. The sequence in DNA is TGTGCCAGCAGGGGGGACAGGGGGAGTTTTGTCTATGGCTACACCTTC.